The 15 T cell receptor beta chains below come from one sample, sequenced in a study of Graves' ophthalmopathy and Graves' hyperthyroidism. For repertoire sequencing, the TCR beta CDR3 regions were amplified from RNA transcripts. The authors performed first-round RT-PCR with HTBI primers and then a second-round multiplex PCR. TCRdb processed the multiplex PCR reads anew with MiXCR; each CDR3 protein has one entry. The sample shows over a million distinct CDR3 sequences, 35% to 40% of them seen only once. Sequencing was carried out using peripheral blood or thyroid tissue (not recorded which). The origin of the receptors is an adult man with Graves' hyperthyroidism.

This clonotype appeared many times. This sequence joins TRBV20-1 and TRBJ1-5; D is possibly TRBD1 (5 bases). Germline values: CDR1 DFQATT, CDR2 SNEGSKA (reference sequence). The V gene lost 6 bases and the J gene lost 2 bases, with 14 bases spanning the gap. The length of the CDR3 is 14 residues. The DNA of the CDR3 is TGCAGTGCCAGGCCGCCGGGGGGCAATCAGCCCCAGCATTTT. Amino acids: CSARPPGGNQPQHF.

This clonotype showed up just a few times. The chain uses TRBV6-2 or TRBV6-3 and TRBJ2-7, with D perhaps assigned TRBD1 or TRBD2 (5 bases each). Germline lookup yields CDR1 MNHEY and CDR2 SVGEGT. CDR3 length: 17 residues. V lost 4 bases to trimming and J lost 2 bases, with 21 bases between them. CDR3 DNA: TGTGCCAGCAGTTCGACCCTCACCGGGACCACGACCTACGAGCAGTACTTC. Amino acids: CASSSTLTGTTTYEQYF.

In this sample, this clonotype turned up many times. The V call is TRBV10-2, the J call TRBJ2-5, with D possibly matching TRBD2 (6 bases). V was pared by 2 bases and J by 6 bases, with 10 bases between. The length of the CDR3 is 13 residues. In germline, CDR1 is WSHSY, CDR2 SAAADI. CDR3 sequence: CASSERRDQTQYF. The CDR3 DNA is TGCGCCAGCAGTGAGAGGAGGGATCAGACCCAGTACTTC.

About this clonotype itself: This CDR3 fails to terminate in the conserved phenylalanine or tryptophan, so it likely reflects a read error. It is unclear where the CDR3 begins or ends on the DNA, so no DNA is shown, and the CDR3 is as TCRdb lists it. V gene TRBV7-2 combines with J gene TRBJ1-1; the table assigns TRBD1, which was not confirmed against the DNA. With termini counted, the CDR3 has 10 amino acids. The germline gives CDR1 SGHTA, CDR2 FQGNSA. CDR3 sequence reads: CASSLTTTVS.

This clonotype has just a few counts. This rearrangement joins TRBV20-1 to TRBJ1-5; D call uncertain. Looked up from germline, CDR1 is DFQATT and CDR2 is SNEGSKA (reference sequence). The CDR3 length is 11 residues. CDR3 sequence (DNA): TGCAGCGATCCCGGTGGGCAGCCCCAGCATTTT. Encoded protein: CSDPGGQPQHF.

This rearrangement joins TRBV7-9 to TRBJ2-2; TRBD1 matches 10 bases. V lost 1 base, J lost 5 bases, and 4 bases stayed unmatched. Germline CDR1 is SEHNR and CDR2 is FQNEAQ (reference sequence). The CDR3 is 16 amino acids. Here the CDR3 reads CASSLEEGQGTGELFF. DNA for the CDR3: TGTGCCAGCAGCTTAGAGGAGGGACAGGGGACCGGGGAGCTGTTTTTT.

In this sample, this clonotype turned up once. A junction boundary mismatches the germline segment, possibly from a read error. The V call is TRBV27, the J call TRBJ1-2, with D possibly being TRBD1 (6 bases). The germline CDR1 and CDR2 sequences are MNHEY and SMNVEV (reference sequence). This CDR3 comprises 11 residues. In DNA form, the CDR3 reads TGTGTCAGCAGGCAGGGGTATGGCTACACCTTC. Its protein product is CVSRQGYGYTF.

CDR3: CAWRRWGGEETQYF. For the CDR3, the DNA is TGTGCCTGGAGACGGTGGGGTGGGGAAGAGACCCAGTACTTC. The chain has TRBV30 and TRBJ2-5; no clear D gene. Trimming stripped 3 bases from V and 3 bases from J, with 14 bases between. Germline CDR1 reads GTSNPN; CDR2 reads SVGIG (reference sequence). CDR3 length: 14 amino acids.

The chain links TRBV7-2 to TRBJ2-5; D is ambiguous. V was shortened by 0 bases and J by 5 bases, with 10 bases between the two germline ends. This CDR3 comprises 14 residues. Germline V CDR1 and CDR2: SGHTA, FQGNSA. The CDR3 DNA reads TGTGCCAGCAGCTTAGCTGTAGGGTGGGAGACCCAGTACTTC. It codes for CASSLAVGWETQYF.

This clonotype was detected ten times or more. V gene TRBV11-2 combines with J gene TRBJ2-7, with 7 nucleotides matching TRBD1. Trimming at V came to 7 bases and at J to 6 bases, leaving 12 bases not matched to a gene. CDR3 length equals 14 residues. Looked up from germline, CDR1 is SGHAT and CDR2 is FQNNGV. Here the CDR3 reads CASNTQGMSGEQYF. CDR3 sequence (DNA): TGTGCCAGCAACACACAGGGGATGAGTGGCGAGCAGTACTTC.

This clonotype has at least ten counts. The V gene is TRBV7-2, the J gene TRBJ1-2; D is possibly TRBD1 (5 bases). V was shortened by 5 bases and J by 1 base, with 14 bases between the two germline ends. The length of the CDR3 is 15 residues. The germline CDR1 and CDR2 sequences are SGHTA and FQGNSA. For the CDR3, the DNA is TGTGCCAGCAGCGCCCGACAGACAGTTAACTATGGCTACACCTTC. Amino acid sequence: CASSARQTVNYGYTF.

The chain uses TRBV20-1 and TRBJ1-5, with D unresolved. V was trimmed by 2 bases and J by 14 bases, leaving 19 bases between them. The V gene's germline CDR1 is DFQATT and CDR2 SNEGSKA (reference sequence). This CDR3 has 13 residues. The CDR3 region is CSARRLAGALEHF. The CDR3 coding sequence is TGCAGTGCTAGAAGACTAGCGGGAGCTCTTGAGCATTTT.

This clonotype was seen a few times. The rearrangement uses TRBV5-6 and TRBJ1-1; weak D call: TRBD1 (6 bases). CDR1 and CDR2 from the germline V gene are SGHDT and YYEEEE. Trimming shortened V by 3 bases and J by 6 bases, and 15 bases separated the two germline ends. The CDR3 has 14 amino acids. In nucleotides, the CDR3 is TGTGCCAGCAGCTCGTGGGGGCTGGTCTCTGAAGCTTTCTTT. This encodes CASSSWGLVSEAFF.

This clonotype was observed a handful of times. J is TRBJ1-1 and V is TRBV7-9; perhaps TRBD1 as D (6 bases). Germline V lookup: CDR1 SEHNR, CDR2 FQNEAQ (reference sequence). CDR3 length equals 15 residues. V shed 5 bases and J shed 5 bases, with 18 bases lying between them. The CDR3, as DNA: TGTGCCAGCAGCACTGCCGGGGGGCCGGGAACTGAAGCTTTCTTT. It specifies CASSTAGGPGTEAFF.

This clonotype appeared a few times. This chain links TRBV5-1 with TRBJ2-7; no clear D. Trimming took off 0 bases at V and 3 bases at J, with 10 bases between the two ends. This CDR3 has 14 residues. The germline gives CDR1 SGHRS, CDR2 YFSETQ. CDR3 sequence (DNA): TGCGCCAGCAGCTTGGAATCGTCAGACTACGAGCAGTACTTC. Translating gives CASSLESSDYEQYF.